The source of this T cell receptor beta chain is a study of identical twins. Study outcomes and limitations: Abundant cord blood beta clonotypes carried fewer insertions; memory repertoires showed none. Twins shared beta out-of-frame sequences in excess, but this excess was weaker. Analyses of zero insertions could, in part, be confounded by invariant MAIT and iNKT cells. The models gave estimates that fell short of the out-of-frame TCR alpha sharing seen in monozygotic twins.

From germline, CDR1 is SGHRS and CDR2 YFSETQ. This CDR3 comprises 12 residues. Trimming left V 4 bases short and J 1 base short, with 6 bases between. In regard to this clonotype: What it binds is unknown.

TCRdb recomputed calls from the 5' RACE reads with MiXCR, one row per CDR3 protein. The table lists 400,000 to 500,000 distinct CDR3 sequences, approximately 17% of them singletons. This chain links TRBV5-1 with TRBJ2-7, with unresolved D. The sample comprised naive T cells sorted from blood. This clonotype originated in a man aged 50 or older in good health. CDR3 sequence (DNA): TGCGCCAGCAGCGTCGGTTCCTACGAGCAGTACTTC. Translating gives CASSVGSYEQYF.